These 21 T cell receptor beta chains originate from one sample sequenced in a study of blood T cell repertoires in COVID-19. Profiled with immunoSEQ multiplex PCR; TCRdb holds only in-frame clones, not every one. The sample gives around 150,000 clones, about 88% of which show up once; roughly a tenth is in the top ten. Sequenced: peripheral blood. The receptor source for this set is a man between 50 and 59 years old with active or convalescent COVID-19.

This clone showed up just once. V gene TRBV11-2 combines with J gene TRBJ2-2, with 7 bases aligning to TRBD1. The CDR3 loop spans 13 amino acids. From germline, CDR1 is SGHAT and CDR2 FQNNGV. Trimming removed 8 bases from V and 5 bases from J; junction bases left unmatched: 5. The CDR3 spells CASGNRGTGELFF. For the CDR3, the DNA is TGTGCCAGCGGAAACAGGGGAACCGGGGAGCTGTTTTTT.

This clone occurred many times. The chain couples TRBV4-3 to TRBJ2-3, with unresolved D. The V gene lost 0 bases and the J gene lost 3 bases, with 10 bases spanning the gap. This CDR3 has 15 amino acids. In germline, CDR1 is LGHNA, CDR2 YSLEER. CDR3 protein: CASSQDWAFTDTQYF. The CDR3, as DNA: TGCGCCAGCAGCCAAGATTGGGCGTTTACAGATACGCAGTATTTT.

The chain joins TRBV7-2 to TRBJ2-5, with D perhaps matching TRBD2 (6 bases). Trimming took 4 bases from V and 4 from J, leaving 10 bases between them. The CDR3 contains 13 residues. Per the germline V gene, CDR1 is SGHTA and CDR2 is FQGNSA. The CDR3 coding sequence is TGTGCCAGCAGCTGGGGGGTATCAGAGACCCAGTACTTC. Translating it yields CASSWGVSETQYF.

This rearrangement joins TRBV3-1 (or the pseudogene TRBV3-2) to TRBJ2-7; 8 bases agree with TRBD2. J gave up 3 bases and V 4 bases, and 14 bases lay outside the gene matches. This CDR3 spans 17 amino acids. The germline CDR1 and CDR2 sequences are LGHDT and YNNKEL (reference sequence). The CDR3 bases are TGTGCCAGCAGCCCCCTCGGGGAGCGGGAGAAAATCTACGAGCAGTACTTC. The encoded protein is CASSPLGEREKIYEQYF.

The rearrangement uses TRBV18 and TRBJ2-7, with TRBD2 identical over 8 bases. Germline V gene lookup returns CDR1 KGHSH and CDR2 LQKENI. V shed 6 bases and J 1 base; nucleotides not matched to a gene: 5. The CDR3 sequence is 14 residues long. The CDR3 sequence is CASSPGRESYEQYF. The DNA of the CDR3 is TGTGCCAGCTCGCCCGGGAGGGAATCCTACGAGCAGTACTTC.

This CDR3 is CASSPLGGRGSYEQYF. The CDR3 DNA is TGTGCCAGCAGTCCCCTGGGAGGCCGCGGGAGTTACGAGCAGTACTTC. The chain carries TRBV27 and TRBJ2-7, with 7 bases lining up with TRBD2. The V segment lost 5 bases and the J segment 4 bases; nucleotides outside the gene matches: 14. The V gene's germline CDR1 is MNHEY and CDR2 SMNVEV (reference sequence). The CDR3 loop spans 16 amino acids.

The chain uses TRBV7-3 and TRBJ2-2; 7 nucleotides align to TRBD2. V lost 3 bases and J lost 4; bases outside the gene matches: 5. The CDR3 consists of 15 residues. CDR1 is SGHTA and CDR2 is FQGTGA in the germline V gene. CDR3 in amino acids: CASSLGGGPTGELFF. The CDR3 coding sequence is TGTGCCAGCAGCTTGGGGGGAGGGCCCACCGGGGAGCTGTTTTTT.

For this clone: The junction departs from the called germline gene at one end, perhaps through a read error. The V call is TRBV5-1, the J call TRBJ2-1; a possible D gene is TRBD1 (6 bases). Looked up from germline, CDR1 is SGHRS and CDR2 is YFSETQ. The CDR3 consists of 14 residues. CDR3 coding DNA: TGCGCCAGCAGCCCGGTGACAGGCTACAATAAGCAGTTCTTC. Its translation is CASSPVTGYNKQFF.

The CDR3 here is CASSPTGGNEKLFF. In DNA form, the CDR3 reads TGTGCCAGCAGCCCCACAGGGGGCAATGAAAAACTGTTTTTT. The gene calls are TRBV5-6 and TRBJ1-4; 9 bases fit TRBD1. This CDR3 has 14 residues. The germline V gene has CDR1 SGHDT and CDR2 YYEEEE. V was clipped by 4 bases and J by 5 bases; unmatched bases: 3.

J is TRBJ2-1 and V is TRBV7-9; 7 bases map to TRBD1. V gave up 1 base and J gave up 4 bases; unmatched junction bases: 13. CDR3 length: 18 amino acids. CDR1 and CDR2 from the germline V gene are SEHNR and FQNEAQ (reference sequence). The CDR3 is CASSLVPLGQVSYNEQFF. CDR3 nucleotide sequence: TGTGCCAGCAGCTTAGTCCCCCTTGGACAGGTCTCATACAATGAGCAGTTCTTC.

V gene TRBV5-5 combines with J gene TRBJ1-4; D unresolved. The CDR3 is 15 residues long. The germline V and J ends were trimmed by 4 bases and 3 bases, with 13 bases remaining between them. Germline V gives CDR1 SGHKS, CDR2 YYEKEE (reference sequence). CDR3 residues: CASSRGFSANEKLFF. Written as DNA, the CDR3 is TGTGCCAGCAGCCGGGGATTTTCAGCTAATGAAAAACTGTTTTTT.

This chain joins TRBV7-9 and TRBJ2-3; 10 positions agree with TRBD1. V shed 3 bases, J shed 1 base, and the junction held 4 bases outside the gene matches. The CDR3 runs to 16 residues. Germline V gene lookup returns CDR1 SEHNR and CDR2 FQNEAQ (reference sequence). CDR3: CASSFPGTGGTDTQYF. CDR3 in DNA: TGTGCCAGCAGCTTCCCCGGGACAGGGGGCACAGATACGCAGTATTTT.

The V call is TRBV2, the J call TRBJ2-2, with TRBD1 matching over 10 bases. The CDR3 extends over 15 amino acids. V was clipped by 6 bases and J by 7 bases; unmatched bases: 8. Germline V gene data show CDR1 as SNHLY and CDR2 as FYNNEI. The CDR3 coding sequence is TGTGCCAGCAGAAGGGACAGGGGAGGATTCGGGGAGCTGTTTTTT. Its protein product is CASRRDRGGFGELFF.

The V gene is TRBV12-1, the J gene TRBJ2-1; TRBD2 is the table's D call, not checked against the DNA. TRBV12-1 is annotated as a pseudogene. The CDR3 consists of 18 residues. This CDR3 reads CASSFGTWWGGYYNEQFF. The CDR3 bases are TGTGCCAGCAGCTTTGGGACCTGGTGGGGGGGCTACTACAATGAGCAGTTCTTC.

The chain links TRBV28 to TRBJ2-7; TRBD1 matches at 9 bases. The CDR3 length is 15 residues. Germline V gene sequence: CDR1 MDHEN, CDR2 SYDVKM. Unmatched junction bases numbered 12, after V lost 5 bases and J lost 7 bases. This chain's CDR3 is CASSTTGTGSWEQYF. The CDR3 DNA reads as TGTGCCAGCAGTACAACCGGGACAGGGTCTTGGGAGCAGTACTTC.

This clone showed up just once. The CDR3 protein is CASSSVNRGERYTF. Written as DNA, the CDR3 is TGTGCCAGCAGCTCTGTTAACAGGGGGGAGCGCTACACCTTC. This chain links TRBV5-4 with TRBJ1-2; 8 nucleotides align to TRBD1. CDR1 and CDR2 (germline): SGHNT, YYREEE (reference sequence). The V and J ends lost 3 bases and 9 bases, in that order; junction bases with no gene match: 10. The CDR3 consists of 14 residues.

This rearrangement joins TRBV9 to TRBJ1-1, with unresolved D. CDR1 and CDR2 from the germline V gene are SGDLS and YYNGEE. This CDR3 comprises 13 residues. V lost 0 bases, J lost 3 bases, and 6 bases lay in between. Written as DNA, the CDR3 is TGTGCCAGCAGCGTAGAGCTATACACTGAAGCTTTCTTT. It encodes CASSVELYTEAFF.

The chain recombines TRBV6-1 with TRBJ2-1, with TRBD2 matching over 10 bases. Germline CDR1 is MNHNS and CDR2 is SASEGT. The CDR3 contains 17 residues. V shed 2 bases, J shed 4 bases, and the junction held 8 bases outside the gene matches. The CDR3, as DNA: TGTGCCAGCAGTGAATCCCCCACTAGCGGGAAGTACAATGAGCAGTTCTTC. Protein sequence: CASSESPTSGKYNEQFF.

The genes are TRBV6-5 and TRBJ1-5; TRBD1 might be the D (6 bases). The V end lost 6 bases, the J end lost 3 bases, and 12 bases lay between the germline ends. Germline CDR1 is MNHEY and CDR2 is SVGAGI. There are 14 residues in the CDR3. CDR3: CASRVWTDNQPQHF. The CDR3 coding sequence is TGTGCCAGCAGGGTGTGGACAGACAATCAGCCCCAGCATTTT.

The gene calls are TRBV19 and TRBJ1-1; D is possibly TRBD1 (6 bases). The CDR3 contains 13 residues. CDR1 is LNHDA and CDR2 is SQIVND in the germline V gene (reference sequence). Between the trimmed V and J ends, which lost 8 bases and 1 base, there was a span of 11 bases. CDR3 sequence reads: CASEDRTNTEAFF. The CDR3 DNA follows: TGTGCCAGTGAGGACAGAACGAACACTGAAGCTTTCTTT.

Only a few counts were recorded for this clone. This rearrangement joins TRBV5-6 to TRBJ1-1, with D uncertain. CDR1 is SGHDT and CDR2 is YYEEEE in the germline V gene. The CDR3 is 12 residues long. V gave up 0 bases and J gave up 3 bases, with 3 bases separating them. The CDR3: CASSLVDTEAFF. The CDR3 bases are TGTGCCAGCAGCTTGGTCGACACTGAAGCTTTCTTT.